This T cell receptor beta chain was identified during a study of beta chain features in type 1 diabetes. General study points: Across all four CD4+ subsets, people with type 1 diabetes showed modestly shorter TCRB CDR3s. More deletions and fewer insertions at VDJ junctions were seen in type 1 diabetes patients. In the patient group, naive, central memory and Treg TCRB repertoires seemed more alike than in the healthy donor group.

Expressed TCRB transcripts were sequenced after all isolated RNA was converted to cDNA. About 3.5 million reads per sample on average were obtained from naive, central memory and regulatory T cell samples. Assay: immunoSEQ multiplex PCR; the TCRdb copy retains only in-frame clones and omits some. The sample carries about 120,000 clones, roughly 17% recorded once. The table lists this clone with a few counts. No antigen is known for it. The sample has other DNA sequences that encode this CDR3 too. Markers CD45RO/CCR7/CD25/CD127/CD95/CD27 served to sort CD4+ naive, central memory, regulatory and stem cell-like memory cells. The CDR3 length is 14 residues. Trimming removed 0 bases at V and 0 bases at J, with 6 bases between. Germline CDR1 LGHNA, CDR2 YNFKEQ.

The sample taken for sequencing was central memory CD4+ T cells from blood. The rearrangement uses TRBV4-2 and TRBJ2-7, with D hard to call. The receptor comes from a man aged 18 to 35 with type 1 diabetes. The CDR3 coding sequence is TGTGCCAGCAGCCAAGAAAGAAACTCCTACGAGCAGTACTTC. This translates into CASSQERNSYEQYF.